This T cell receptor (beta chain) was observed in a study of OX40 agonist ivuxolimab in advanced cancers. Autoimmune disease history or systemic immunosuppression meant exclusion. Researchers took blood at baseline, on cycle 4 day 1, and on cycle 7 day 1. This CDR3 contains 14 residues. V lost 2 bases and J lost 5, with 12 bases in between. Germline lookup yields CDR1 LNHDA and CDR2 SQIVND (reference sequence). This clone was seen more than once but under ten times. Its target is not known. Clones were sequenced by immunoSEQ multiplex PCR, and TCRdb holds only the in-frame ones, with some missing. Of fewer than 80,000 clones listed, 84% are singletons. Study-wide results and caveats: Doses of 0.1 to 3.0 mg/kg were accompanied by clonal expansion of CD4+ and CD8+ blood T cells by week 6.

The sequence was obtained from an adult with an advanced solid tumor such as melanoma, head and neck, liver or kidney cancer. Material: CD4+ or CD8+ T cells sorted from blood, obtained in a trial of the OX40 agonist ivuxolimab. The chain employs TRBV19 and TRBJ1-2; unclear D gene. CDR3 DNA: TGTGCCAGTAGTATAAAGGCGACGGATTATGGCTACACCTTC. Translated, it gives CASSIKATDYGYTF.